This TCR beta chain was found in a study of blood T cells in healthy people across ages. This CDR3 comprises 17 residues. Germline V CDR1 and CDR2: LGHNA, YSLEER. Unmatched junction bases numbered 4, after V lost 1 base and J lost 0 bases. The use of a sample-barcoded 5' primer and a J-beta primer mix characterized a second PCR of roughly 7 to 11 cycles. TCRdb reprocessed the 5' RACE reads with MiXCR, giving one entry per CDR3 protein. The data contain 1.5 million to 2 million distinct CDR3 sequences, about 49% of them singletons. The sequence was obtained from a woman in her thirties or forties in good health. The chain is built from TRBV4-3 and TRBJ2-1; TRBD1 agrees at 9 bases. Sequenced input: blood. CDR3 amino acids: CASSQGPTGGSYNEQFF. CDR3 in DNA: TGCGCCAGCAGCCAAGGGCCGACAGGGGGCTCCTACAATGAGCAGTTCTTC.